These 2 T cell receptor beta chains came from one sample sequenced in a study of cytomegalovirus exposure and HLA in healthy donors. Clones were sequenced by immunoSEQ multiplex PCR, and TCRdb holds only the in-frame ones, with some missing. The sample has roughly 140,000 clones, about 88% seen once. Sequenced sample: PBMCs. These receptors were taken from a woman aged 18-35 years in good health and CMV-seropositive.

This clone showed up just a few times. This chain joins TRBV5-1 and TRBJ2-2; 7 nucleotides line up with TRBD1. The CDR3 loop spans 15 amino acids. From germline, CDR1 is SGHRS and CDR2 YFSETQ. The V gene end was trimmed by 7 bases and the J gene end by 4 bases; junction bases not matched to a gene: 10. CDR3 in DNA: TGCGCCAGCCAACCCACAGGGGTGGGCACCGGGGAGCTGTTTTTT. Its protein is CASQPTGVGTGELFF.

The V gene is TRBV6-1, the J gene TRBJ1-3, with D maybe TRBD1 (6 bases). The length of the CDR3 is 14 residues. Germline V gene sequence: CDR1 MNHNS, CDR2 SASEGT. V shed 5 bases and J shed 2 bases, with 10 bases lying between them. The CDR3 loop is CASSTGTTGNTIYF. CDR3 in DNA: TGTGCCAGCAGTACCGGGACAACTGGAAACACCATATATTTT.